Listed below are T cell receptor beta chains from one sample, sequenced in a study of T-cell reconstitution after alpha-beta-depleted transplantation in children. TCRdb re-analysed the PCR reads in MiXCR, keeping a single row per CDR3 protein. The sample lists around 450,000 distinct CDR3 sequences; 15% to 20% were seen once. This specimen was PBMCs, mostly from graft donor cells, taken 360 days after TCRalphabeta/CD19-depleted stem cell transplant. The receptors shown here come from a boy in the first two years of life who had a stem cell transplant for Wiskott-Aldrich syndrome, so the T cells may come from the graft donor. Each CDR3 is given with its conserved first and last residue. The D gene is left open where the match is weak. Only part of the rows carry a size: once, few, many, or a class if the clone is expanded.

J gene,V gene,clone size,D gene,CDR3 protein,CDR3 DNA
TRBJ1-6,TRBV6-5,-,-,CASSYVGLIHSPLHF,TGTGCCAGCAGTTACGTTGGTCTTATCCATTCACCCCTCCACTTT
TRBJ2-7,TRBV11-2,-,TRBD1,CASTVWGQTYEQYF,TGTGCCAGCACCGTCTGGGGACAGACCTACGAGCAGTACTTC
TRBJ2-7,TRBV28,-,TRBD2,CASRSGSHYEQYF,TGTGCCAGCAGGAGCGGGAGTCACTACGAGCAGTACTTC
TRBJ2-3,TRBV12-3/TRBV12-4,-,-,CASSFLWGVATDTQYF,TGTGCCAGCAGTTTTCTGTGGGGAGTAGCGACAGATACGCAGTATTTT
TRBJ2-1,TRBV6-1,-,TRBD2,CASSLGLARRPYNEQFF,TGTGCCAGCAGCCTTGGACTAGCGAGGAGACCTTACAATGAGCAGTTCTTC
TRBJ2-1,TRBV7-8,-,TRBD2,CASSYKLAGGIPWSNEQFF,TGTGCCAGCAGCTATAAACTAGCGGGGGGGATCCCGTGGTCCAATGAGCAGTTCTTC
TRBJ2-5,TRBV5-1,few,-,CASSLKWQPQRETQYF,TGCGCCAGCAGCTTGAAGTGGCAGCCTCAGAGGGAGACCCAGTACTTC
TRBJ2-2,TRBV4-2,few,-,CASSQEGLQTGELFF,TGTGCCAGCAGCCAAGAAGGACTCCAGACCGGGGAGCTGTTTTTT
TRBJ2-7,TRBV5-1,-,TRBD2,CASSAYWTSGPGGSYEQYF,TGCGCCAGCAGCGCCTATTGGACTAGCGGGCCCGGGGGATCCTACGAGCAGTACTTC
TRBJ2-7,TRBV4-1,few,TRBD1,CASSRGQPQDEQYF,TGCGCCAGCAGCAGGGGACAGCCCCAGGACGAGCAGTACTTC
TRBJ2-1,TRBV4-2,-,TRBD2,CASSQEWGGVSYNEQFF,TGTGCCAGCAGCCAAGAATGGGGGGGGGTCTCCTACAATGAGCAGTTCTTC
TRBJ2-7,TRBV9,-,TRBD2,CASSVFSGGLYEQYF,TGTGCCAGCAGCGTATTTTCGGGAGGTCTCTACGAGCAGTACTTC
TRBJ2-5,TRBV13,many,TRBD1,CASSLVPHPATGRGETQYF,TGTGCCAGCAGCTTAGTTCCACACCCGGCGACAGGGAGAGGGGAGACCCAGTACTTC
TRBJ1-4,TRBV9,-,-,CASSLQQGSGEKLFF,TGTGCCAGCAGCTTACAACAGGGATCGGGTGAAAAACTGTTTTTT
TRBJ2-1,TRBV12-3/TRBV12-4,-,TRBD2,CASRTLAGLPYNEQFF,TGTGCCAGCAGAACGTTAGCGGGACTGCCCTACAATGAGCAGTTCTTC
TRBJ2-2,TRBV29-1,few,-,CSVEEDPGGELFF,TGCAGCGTTGAAGAGGACCCTGGGGGAGAGCTGTTTTTT
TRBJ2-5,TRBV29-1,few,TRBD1,CSVGKRQGQETQYF,TGCAGCGTTGGAAAGAGACAGGGCCAAGAGACCCAGTACTTC
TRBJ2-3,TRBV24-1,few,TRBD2,CATSDLGGGASTDTQYF,TGTGCCACCAGTGATTTAGGCGGGGGGGCCAGTACAGATACGCAGTATTTT
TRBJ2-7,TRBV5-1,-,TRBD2,CASSSWTSLPGLVPYEQYF,TGCGCCAGCAGCTCTTGGACATCACTCCCGGGACTAGTCCCCTACGAGCAGTACTTC
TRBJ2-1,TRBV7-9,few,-,CASSPRIRANEQFF,TGTGCCAGCAGCCCAAGAATAAGGGCCAATGAGCAGTTCTTC
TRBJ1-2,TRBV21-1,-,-,CASSKEQNYGYTF,TGTGCCAGCAGCAAAGAACAGAACTATGGCTACACCTTC
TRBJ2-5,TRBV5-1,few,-,CASSWALDYKTQYF,TGCGCCAGCAGCTGGGCGTTGGACTACAAAACCCAGTACTTC
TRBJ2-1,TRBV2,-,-,CASSEGRSSYNEQFF,TGTGCCAGCAGTGAAGGGCGGAGCTCCTACAATGAGCAGTTCTTC
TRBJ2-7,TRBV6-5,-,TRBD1,CASSSSGTGDYEQYF,TGTGCCAGCAGTTCCTCCGGGACAGGGGATTACGAGCAGTACTTC
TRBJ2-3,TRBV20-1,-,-,CSASPHVPDTQYF,TGCAGTGCTAGCCCCCACGTCCCAGATACGCAGTATTTT
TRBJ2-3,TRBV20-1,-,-,CSAGRGTDTQYF,TGCAGTGCTGGGCGGGGCACAGATACGCAGTATTTT
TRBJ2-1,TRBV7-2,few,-,CASSLLVVGGSYNEQFF,TGTGCCAGCAGCTTATTGGTGGTGGGGGGAAGCTACAATGAGCAGTTCTTC
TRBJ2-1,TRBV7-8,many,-,CASSLEIYLHSYNEQFF,TGTGCCAGCAGCTTAGAGATTTACCTTCACTCCTACAATGAGCAGTTCTTC
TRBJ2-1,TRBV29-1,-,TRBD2,CSVSSGGVEQFF,TGCAGCGTTTCCAGCGGGGGGGTTGAGCAGTTCTTC
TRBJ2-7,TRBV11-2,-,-,CASSLSGGRFYEQYF,TGTGCCAGCAGCTTATCTGGGGGGAGGTTTTACGAGCAGTACTTC
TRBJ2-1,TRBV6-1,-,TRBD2,CASSRRLAGVIVYNEQFF,TGTGCCAGCAGCAGAAGACTAGCGGGAGTAATAGTGTACAATGAGCAGTTCTTC
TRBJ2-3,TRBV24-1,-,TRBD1,CATSDSGTGGTDTQYF,TGTGCCACCAGTGATTCCGGGACAGGGGGTACAGATACGCAGTATTTT
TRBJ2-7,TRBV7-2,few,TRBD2,CASSSIAGGYEQYF,TGTGCCAGCAGCTCCATAGCGGGAGGCTACGAGCAGTACTTC
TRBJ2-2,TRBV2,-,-,CASNRAPGELFF,TGTGCCAGCAATAGGGCCCCCGGGGAGCTGTTTTTT
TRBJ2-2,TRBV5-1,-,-,CASSFGLRARSNTGELFF,TGCGCCAGCAGCTTTGGGCTAAGAGCTAGGTCGAACACCGGGGAGCTGTTTTTT
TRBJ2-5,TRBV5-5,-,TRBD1,CASRKDREIQETQYF,TGTGCCAGCAGGAAGGACAGGGAAATACAAGAGACCCAGTACTTC
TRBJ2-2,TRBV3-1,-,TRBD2,CASSSWRDYRNTGELFF,TGTGCCAGCAGCTCCTGGCGGGACTACCGGAACACCGGGGAGCTGTTTTTT
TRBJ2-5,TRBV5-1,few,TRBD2,CASSSTGTSILETQYF,TGCGCCAGCAGCTCTACCGGGACTAGTATCCTGGAGACCCAGTACTTC
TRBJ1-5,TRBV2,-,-,CASRPHTLLPYSNQPQHF,TGTGCCAGCCGTCCCCACACTCTCCTTCCCTATAGCAATCAGCCCCAGCATTTT
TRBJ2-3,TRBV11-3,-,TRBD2,CASSLHPRTGTSGGSADTQYF,TGTGCCAGCAGCTTACACCCGAGAACCGGGACTAGCGGGGGCTCGGCAGATACGCAGTATTTT
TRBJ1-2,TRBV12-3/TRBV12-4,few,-,CASTNRDPRTPSGYTF,TGTGCCAGCACTAACAGGGATCCGAGAACCCCCTCTGGCTACACCTTC